Listed below are T cell receptor beta chains from one sample, sequenced in a study of T-cell reconstitution after alpha-beta-depleted transplantation in children. MiXCR was run by TCRdb on the PCR reads, yielding one entry per CDR3 protein. The table includes about 580,000 distinct CDR3 sequences, under 25% detected once. This specimen was PBMCs, mostly from graft donor cells, taken 360 days after TCRalphabeta/CD19-depleted stem cell transplant. The receptors stem from a boy under three years old who had a stem cell transplant for acute myeloid leukemia, so the T cells may come from the graft donor. The CDR3 runs from the conserved cysteine through the conserved F or W. D genes are given only for firm matches. Where a row states a size, it is once, few, many or the class of an expanded clone; other rows omit it.

j_gene: TRBJ2-5; d_gene: -; abundance: few; v_gene: TRBV28; CDR3nt: TGTGCCAGCAGTTTAGCAGGGATGGCAGAGACCCAGTACTTC; CDR3aa: CASSLAGMAETQYF
j_gene: TRBJ2-5; d_gene: -; abundance: many; v_gene: TRBV25-1; CDR3nt: TGTGCCAGCAGTGAGGGGGCGGGAGAAGAGACCCAGTACTTC; CDR3aa: CASSEGAGEETQYF
j_gene: TRBJ2-1; d_gene: TRBD1; abundance: many; v_gene: TRBV20-1; CDR3nt: TGCAGTGCCTTCGGGACAGTTGGACTGAATGAGCAGTTCTTC; CDR3aa: CSAFGTVGLNEQFF
j_gene: TRBJ2-1; d_gene: TRBD2; abundance: many; v_gene: TRBV7-2; CDR3nt: TGTGCCAGCAGCTACGGACTAGCGGCGTACAATGAGCAGTTCTTC; CDR3aa: CASSYGLAAYNEQFF
j_gene: TRBJ1-1; d_gene: -; abundance: few; v_gene: TRBV20-1; CDR3nt: TGCAGTGGAAAGAGCGGGATGAACACTGAAGCTTTCTTT; CDR3aa: CSGKSGMNTEAFF
j_gene: TRBJ2-7; d_gene: -; abundance: few; v_gene: TRBV27; CDR3nt: TGTGCCAGCAGTTTTTTTATGACAGATACGTACGAGCAGTACTTC; CDR3aa: CASSFFMTDTYEQYF
j_gene: TRBJ2-1; d_gene: -; abundance: -; v_gene: TRBV10-2; CDR3nt: TGCGCCAGCAGTGAGTCGAAAAGGTATGGTGAGCAGTTCTTC; CDR3aa: CASSESKRYGEQFF
j_gene: TRBJ2-7; d_gene: TRBD1; abundance: -; v_gene: TRBV10-3; CDR3nt: TGTGCCATCAGAAGGTCAGGGGGCGAAAACGAGCAGTACTTC; CDR3aa: CAIRRSGGENEQYF
j_gene: TRBJ1-1; d_gene: -; abundance: few; v_gene: TRBV10-3; CDR3nt: TGTGCCATCAGTGAGCCAGGCTTGAACACTGAAGCTTTCTTT; CDR3aa: CAISEPGLNTEAFF
j_gene: TRBJ2-1; d_gene: -; abundance: -; v_gene: TRBV21-1; CDR3nt: TGTGCCAGCAACCTAAAGCAGGATTACAATGAGCAGTTCTTC; CDR3aa: CASNLKQDYNEQFF
j_gene: TRBJ1-2; d_gene: -; abundance: few; v_gene: TRBV29-1; CDR3nt: TGCAGCGTCCCCGAGGGTGGCTACACCTTC; CDR3aa: CSVPEGGYTF
j_gene: TRBJ1-5; d_gene: -; abundance: -; v_gene: TRBV7-2; CDR3nt: TGTGCCAGCAGCTATCGTGTTAGCAATCAGCCCCAGCATTTT; CDR3aa: CASSYRVSNQPQHF
j_gene: TRBJ2-2; d_gene: TRBD1; abundance: few; v_gene: TRBV15; CDR3nt: TGTGCCACGACCGGGACAGTGAACACCGGGGAGCTGTTTTTT; CDR3aa: CATTGTVNTGELFF
j_gene: TRBJ1-4; d_gene: -; abundance: once; v_gene: TRBV20-1; CDR3nt: TGCAGCGCTAGAGTAGTTGACCGAGGATCGCAGAATGAAAAACTGTTTTTT; CDR3aa: CSARVVDRGSQNEKLFF
j_gene: TRBJ1-6; d_gene: TRBD1; abundance: few; v_gene: TRBV14; CDR3nt: TGTGCCAGCAGCCGACAGGGTCCGGGTAATTCACCCCTCCACTTT; CDR3aa: CASSRQGPGNSPLHF
j_gene: TRBJ2-5; d_gene: TRBD1; abundance: few; v_gene: TRBV27; CDR3nt: TGTGCCAGCAGTTCCCGCCTGGGGACAGAAGAGACCCAGTACTTC; CDR3aa: CASSSRLGTEETQYF
j_gene: TRBJ2-6; d_gene: -; abundance: many; v_gene: TRBV29-1; CDR3nt: TGCAGCGCCTCCTCAGGGTCTGGGGCCAACGTCCTGACTTTC; CDR3aa: CSASSGSGANVLTF
j_gene: TRBJ2-2; d_gene: TRBD1; abundance: -; v_gene: TRBV19; CDR3nt: TGTGCCAGTAGTCCTGACCAGACAGGGGCCGGGGAGCTGTTTTTT; CDR3aa: CASSPDQTGAGELFF
j_gene: TRBJ1-5; d_gene: -; abundance: -; v_gene: TRBV6-2/TRBV6-3; CDR3nt: TGTGCCAGCAGTCACACACGCCAGCCCCAGCATTTT; CDR3aa: CASSHTRQPQHF
j_gene: TRBJ2-1; d_gene: -; abundance: few; v_gene: TRBV12-3/TRBV12-4; CDR3nt: TGTGCCAGCAGTTTTCCCCCGGCAGGGGAGCAGTTCTTC; CDR3aa: CASSFPPAGEQFF
j_gene: TRBJ2-1; d_gene: TRBD1; abundance: -; v_gene: TRBV5-6; CDR3nt: TGTGCCAGCAGACCCACAGGGGGTGACAATGAGCAGTTCTTC; CDR3aa: CASRPTGGDNEQFF
j_gene: TRBJ2-3; d_gene: -; abundance: -; v_gene: TRBV10-3; CDR3nt: TGTGCCATCAGTGAGTCGAGAACGCGCACAGATACGCAGTATTTT; CDR3aa: CAISESRTRTDTQYF
j_gene: TRBJ1-5; d_gene: -; abundance: few; v_gene: TRBV6-4; CDR3nt: TGTGCCACCAAAGGGATCGGCAATCAGCCCCAGCATTTT; CDR3aa: CATKGIGNQPQHF
j_gene: TRBJ2-7; d_gene: TRBD2; abundance: -; v_gene: TRBV20-1; CDR3nt: TGCAGTGCGAGTTCGAGACTAGCGAGGGTCGAGCAGTACTTC; CDR3aa: CSASSRLARVEQYF
j_gene: TRBJ2-3; d_gene: -; abundance: -; v_gene: TRBV24-1; CDR3nt: TGTGCCACCAGTGAACCGCCAGGTTTCACAGATACGCAGTATTTT; CDR3aa: CATSEPPGFTDTQYF
j_gene: TRBJ2-2; d_gene: -; abundance: -; v_gene: TRBV5-4; CDR3nt: TGTGCCAGCAGCGGGCCGGGGATGTCCGGGGAGCTGTTTTTT; CDR3aa: CASSGPGMSGELFF
j_gene: TRBJ2-3; d_gene: -; abundance: -; v_gene: TRBV10-3; CDR3nt: TGTGCCATCAGTGAGAACAGGGTTACGCAGTATTTT; CDR3aa: CAISENRVTQYF
j_gene: TRBJ1-1; d_gene: -; abundance: many; v_gene: TRBV12-3/TRBV12-4; CDR3nt: TGTGCCAGCAGTAACGGGGAGAGCACTGAAGCTTTCTTT; CDR3aa: CASSNGESTEAFF
j_gene: TRBJ2-5; d_gene: TRBD1; abundance: many; v_gene: TRBV18; CDR3nt: TGTGCCAGCTCACCGGGGACAGGAAAAGAGACCCAGTACTTC; CDR3aa: CASSPGTGKETQYF
j_gene: TRBJ2-2; d_gene: -; abundance: -; v_gene: TRBV28; CDR3nt: TGTGCCAGCAGTTTGCTGGAGTACACCGGGGAGCTGTTTTTT; CDR3aa: CASSLLEYTGELFF
j_gene: TRBJ2-1; d_gene: TRBD1; abundance: few; v_gene: TRBV20-1; CDR3nt: TGCAGTGCTAGAACAGGGGATGAGCAGTTCTTC; CDR3aa: CSARTGDEQFF
j_gene: TRBJ2-3; d_gene: -; abundance: many; v_gene: TRBV20-1; CDR3nt: TGCAGTGCTAAAGCCGGGACAGATACGCAGTATTTT; CDR3aa: CSAKAGTDTQYF
j_gene: TRBJ1-6; d_gene: -; abundance: many; v_gene: TRBV6-5; CDR3nt: TGTGCCAGCAGCCGATCCGACCAACCCCTCCACTTT; CDR3aa: CASSRSDQPLHF
j_gene: TRBJ1-3; d_gene: -; abundance: few; v_gene: TRBV28; CDR3nt: TGTGCCAGCAGTTTAAACGGCAGGTACTCTGGAAACACCATATATTTT; CDR3aa: CASSLNGRYSGNTIYF
j_gene: TRBJ2-4; d_gene: TRBD2; abundance: many; v_gene: TRBV7-9; CDR3nt: TGTGCCAGCAGCTCCCCTGTTTCCCGGGAGGGCCAAAACATTCAGTACTTC; CDR3aa: CASSSPVSREGQNIQYF
j_gene: TRBJ2-1; d_gene: -; abundance: many; v_gene: TRBV29-1; CDR3nt: TGCAGCGTTGAAGCAGTCGGAGGGGGAACAAATGAGCAGTTCTTC; CDR3aa: CSVEAVGGGTNEQFF
j_gene: TRBJ1-1; d_gene: -; abundance: many; v_gene: TRBV29-1; CDR3nt: TGCAGCGTTGAAGATCGGGTAGTGAAGGGGATGAACACTGAAGCTTTCTTT; CDR3aa: CSVEDRVVKGMNTEAFF
j_gene: TRBJ2-3; d_gene: -; abundance: -; v_gene: TRBV12-3/TRBV12-4; CDR3nt: TGTGCCAGCAGTTTGAGACTAGACCCCGGCACAGATACGCAGTATTTT; CDR3aa: CASSLRLDPGTDTQYF
j_gene: TRBJ2-5; d_gene: -; abundance: -; v_gene: TRBV20-1; CDR3nt: TGCAGTGCTAGAACCGGGCTAGAGACCCAGTACTTC; CDR3aa: CSARTGLETQYF
j_gene: TRBJ1-5; d_gene: -; abundance: few; v_gene: TRBV4-3; CDR3nt: TGCGCCAGCAGCGGGGGGATCAATCAGCCCCAGCATTTT; CDR3aa: CASSGGINQPQHF
j_gene: TRBJ1-1; d_gene: -; abundance: few; v_gene: TRBV12-3/TRBV12-4; CDR3nt: TGTGCCAGCAGTTTTCTTAAGGTCGGCGGAGCTTTCTTT; CDR3aa: CASSFLKVGGAFF
j_gene: TRBJ2-3; d_gene: -; abundance: few; v_gene: TRBV4-1; CDR3nt: TGCGCCAGCAGCCCGAATCTCGGAGTGAGCACAGATACGCAGTATTTT; CDR3aa: CASSPNLGVSTDTQYF
j_gene: TRBJ1-1; d_gene: TRBD1; abundance: -; v_gene: TRBV7-6; CDR3nt: TGTGCCAGCAGCTTAGGGGCGATCCGGGACAGAAAGACTGAAGCTTTCTTT; CDR3aa: CASSLGAIRDRKTEAFF
j_gene: TRBJ2-5; d_gene: -; abundance: few; v_gene: TRBV15; CDR3nt: TGTGCCACCAGCATACAGGGCCAGAAAGAGACCCAGTACTTC; CDR3aa: CATSIQGQKETQYF
j_gene: TRBJ1-4; d_gene: TRBD1; abundance: -; v_gene: TRBV6-1; CDR3nt: TGTGCCAGCAGTACGGGACAGGGGAATGAAAAACTGTTTTTT; CDR3aa: CASSTGQGNEKLFF
j_gene: TRBJ2-2; d_gene: -; abundance: many; v_gene: TRBV5-1; CDR3nt: TGCGCCAGCAGCTTGGCCAGCGGTCTGACCGGGGAGCTGTTTTTT; CDR3aa: CASSLASGLTGELFF
j_gene: TRBJ2-3; d_gene: -; abundance: -; v_gene: TRBV7-2; CDR3nt: TGTGCCAGCAGCTTATTGCCGGGACTTCACACAGATACGCAGTATTTT; CDR3aa: CASSLLPGLHTDTQYF
j_gene: TRBJ2-1; d_gene: TRBD2; abundance: -; v_gene: TRBV12-3/TRBV12-4; CDR3nt: TGTGCCATTGGACTAGCGGGGGGTTTTGGTGAGCAGTTCTTC; CDR3aa: CAIGLAGGFGEQFF
j_gene: TRBJ1-6; d_gene: -; abundance: -; v_gene: TRBV14; CDR3nt: TGTGCCAGCAGCCAAGATAACGCAGGGGTAGAGAATTCACCCCTCCACTTT; CDR3aa: CASSQDNAGVENSPLHF
j_gene: TRBJ2-3; d_gene: TRBD2; abundance: -; v_gene: TRBV7-2; CDR3nt: TGTGCCAGCGGAATTGGACTAGATACAGATACGCAGTATTTT; CDR3aa: CASGIGLDTDTQYF
j_gene: TRBJ1-3; d_gene: -; abundance: few; v_gene: TRBV6-1; CDR3nt: TGTGCCACCGGGGGGGTCTCTGGAAACACCATATATTTT; CDR3aa: CATGGVSGNTIYF
j_gene: TRBJ2-2; d_gene: -; abundance: -; v_gene: TRBV6-1; CDR3nt: TGTGCCAGCACTAGGCTCCAGGGTGGGAACACCGGGGAGCTGTTTTTT; CDR3aa: CASTRLQGGNTGELFF
j_gene: TRBJ2-3; d_gene: -; abundance: -; v_gene: TRBV7-2; CDR3nt: TGTGCCAGCAGGTCTCGGGGCGGACCAAGCACAGATACGCAGTATTTT; CDR3aa: CASRSRGGPSTDTQYF